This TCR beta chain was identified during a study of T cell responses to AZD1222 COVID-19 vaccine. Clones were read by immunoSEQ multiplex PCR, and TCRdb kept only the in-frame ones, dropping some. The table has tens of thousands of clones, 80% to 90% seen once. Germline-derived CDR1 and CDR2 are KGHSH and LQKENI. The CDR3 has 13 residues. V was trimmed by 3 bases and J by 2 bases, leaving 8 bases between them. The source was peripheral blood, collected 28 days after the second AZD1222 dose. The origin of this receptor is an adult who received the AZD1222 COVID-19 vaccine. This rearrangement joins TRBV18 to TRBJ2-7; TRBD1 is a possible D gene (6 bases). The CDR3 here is CASSPGQTYEQYF. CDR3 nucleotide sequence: TGTGCCAGCTCACCTGGACAGACCTACGAGCAGTACTTC. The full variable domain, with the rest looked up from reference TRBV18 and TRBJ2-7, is NAGVMQNPRHLVRRRGQEARLRCSPMKGHSHVYWYRQLPEEGLKFMVYLQKENIIDESGMPKERFSAEFPKEGPSILRIQQVVRGDSAAYFCASSPGQTYEQYFGPGTRLTVT.